This T cell receptor beta chain derives from a study of breast tumors, draining lymph nodes, adjacent tissues (dated by TCRdb to about 2016). Describing the broader study: Breast cancer patients provided tumor, adjacent nontumor tissue and axillary lymph nodes, and the study compared the TCR beta repertoires across these three sources. In human breast cancer, the study set out to assess how tumor, surrounding tissue and draining lymph node repertoires relate to one another and whether T cells might be exchanged between them.

Details on this clonotype: The target of this receptor is not known. No base quality values were provided; no much bigger clone lies one nucleotide off.

The sequencer was an Illumina HiSeq 2000. TCR beta chain libraries were generated by multiplex PCR amplification. High-throughput sequencing was used to analyze the amplified TCR beta chain products. TCRdb trimmed public reads at Q25 via fastp, called clones via MiXCR and kept in-frame beta chains. Entries are consolidated by CDR3 protein sequence, retaining the most common genes and DNA. The sample contains some 19,000 distinct CDR3 sequences, approximately 53% of them found a single time. Clones ranked in the top ten supply about 8.2% of the sample. Inclusive of the bounding cysteine and phenylalanine, the CDR3 is 17 residues long. Only the CDR3 portion is preserved as DNA: 51 bases, with reading frame beginning at the first base. The germline V and J ends show losses of 5 bases and 0 bases respectively, and no gene match explains 10 bases of the junction. Overall results and qualifications from the work: Tumor T-cell repertoires showed less diversity than lymph node repertoires and more diversity than nontumor tissue repertoires, and tumor T-cell repertoires showed preferential V and J gene usage. The conclusion that tumor T cells originate in lymph nodes was presented as consistent with a hypothesis rather than as directly demonstrated. The data were considered consistent with most tumor T cells being derived from the lymph node and subsequently expanding within tumor tissue. Tumor and nontumor tissue repertoires were significantly more similar in luminal-like than in basal-like breast cancer.

Source material: breast tumor tissue. Recombination joined TRBV12-3 or TRBV12-4 with TRBJ2-1, and 7 junctional nucleotides match TRBD2. This TCR was recovered from a female donor with breast cancer. Some clones in this sample may be carry-over from other donors' samples. The CDR3 protein is CASSHAGATSSYNEQFF. The DNA reads as follows: TGTGCCAGCAGTCACGCGGGAGCGACGAGCTCCTACAATGAGCAGTTCTTC.